This T cell receptor (beta chain) was sequenced during a study of T cell responses to AZD1222 COVID-19 vaccine. Assay: immunoSEQ multiplex PCR; the TCRdb copy retains only in-frame clones and omits some. The table has approximately 61,000 clones, about four fifths seen once; the top ten hold approximately 25%. CDR1 is SGHAT and CDR2 is FQNNGV in the germline V gene. This CDR3 has 13 amino acids. The V end was cut by 8 bases, the J end by 0 bases, with 11 bases between. Worth noting for this clone: The target antigen is unknown.

Study-wide results and limits: Repertoires were obtained only post-peak T cell response. The donor group comprised mostly white British people and more females; the analysis possibly underestimated clonal diversity. Unmutated variant regions are reportedly the target of nearly half of TCRs that are spike-specific.

This sample comprised peripheral blood, obtained 28 days after the second AZD1222 dose. The chain uses TRBV11-2 and TRBJ2-7; D may be TRBD2 (5 bases). The sequence came from an adult who received the AZD1222 COVID-19 vaccine. The CDR3 coding sequence is TGTGCCAGCGGCCACGGGGACTCCTACGAGCAGTACTTC. This encodes CASGHGDSYEQYF. Combining the CDR3 with reference TRBV11-2 and TRBJ2-7 gives the whole variable domain EAGVAQSPRYKIIEKRQSVAFWCNPISGHATLYWYQQILGQGPKLLIQFQNNGVVDDSQLPKDRFSAERLKGVDSTLKIQPAKLEDSAVYLCASGHGDSYEQYFGPGTRLTVT.